These 30 T cell receptor beta chains were all obtained from the same sample, sequenced in a study of blood T cells in healthy people across ages. A J-beta primer mix and a sample-barcoded 5' primer were used in a second PCR of roughly 7 to 12 cycles. A single record per CDR3 protein comes from TCRdb applying MiXCR to the 5' RACE reads. This sample has 800,000 to 950,000 distinct CDR3 sequences; approximately 32% occur once, and the top ten carry 9.5% to 13%. These data were also filed under a second study, of T cells of mothers and their children.

Sequenced input: blood. The receptors come from a woman aged 40 to 50 in good health.

This chain connects TRBV10-3 to TRBJ1-4, with 8 bases aligning to TRBD1. The CDR3 is 14 amino acids. Germline V gene data show CDR1 as ENHRY and CDR2 as SYGVKD. The trim removed 7 bases at V and 6 bases at J, leaving 7 bases unmatched. The chain's CDR3 is CAIKRTGMDEKLFF. Written as DNA, the CDR3 is TGTGCCATCAAACGGACAGGGATGGATGAAAAACTGTTTTTT.

The V call is TRBV3-1, the J call TRBJ2-2; D may correspond to TRBD1 or TRBD2 (6 bases each). The length of the CDR3 is 18 residues. Germline V gene lookup returns CDR1 LGHDT and CDR2 YNNKEL (reference sequence). Trimming removed 0 bases from V and 2 bases from J, with 16 bases in between. CDR3 nucleotide sequence: TGTGCCAGCAGCCAAGATTATTGGAGGGGGGCTAACACCGGGGAGCTGTTTTTT. Encoded protein: CASSQDYWRGANTGELFF. The full variable domain, rest sourced from reference TRBV3-1 and TRBJ2-2, is DTAVSQTPKYLVTQMGNDKSIKCEQNLGHDTMYWYKQDSKKFLKIMFSYNNKELIINETVPNRFSPKSPDKAHLNLHINSLELGDSAVYFCASSQDYWRGANTGELFFGEGSRLTVL.

At least ten counts were recorded for this clonotype. This chain joins TRBV27 and TRBJ2-5; D possibly corresponds to TRBD1 (8 bases). Per germline, CDR1 MNHEY and CDR2 SMNVEV (reference sequence). The CDR3 sequence is 14 residues long. The germline V and J ends were trimmed by 6 bases and 4 bases, with 15 bases remaining between them. CDR3 DNA sequence: TGTGCCAGCAGGATGTACAGGGGGGGAGAGACCCAGTACTTC. It specifies CASRMYRGGETQYF.

A few counts support this clonotype. This chain connects TRBV7-2 to TRBJ2-4, with D tentatively TRBD2 (8 bases). The CDR3 totals 16 residues. V lost 5 bases and J 0 bases, leaving 14 bases between the germline ends. Germline CDR1 and CDR2: SGHTA and FQGNSA. This CDR3 is CASSPGGTRAKNIQYF. The CDR3 region has the DNA TGTGCCAGCAGCCCAGGGGGGACTAGAGCCAAAAACATTCAGTACTTC.

In this sample, this clonotype turned up a few times. The gene calls are TRBV29-1 and TRBJ1-1; 7 nucleotides line up with TRBD1. V lost 5 bases and J lost 3; bases outside the gene matches: 6. The V gene's germline CDR1 is SQVTM and CDR2 ANQGSEA. The CDR3 consists of 13 residues. CDR3 protein: CSVPRQGYTEAFF. CDR3 sequence (DNA): TGCAGCGTTCCAAGACAGGGTTACACTGAAGCTTTCTTT.

About this clonotype: With a much larger clone just one base away, this may be a read error. The chain uses TRBV4-3 and TRBJ2-1; TRBD2 is a possible D gene (7 bases). Germline V gene data show CDR1 as LGHNA and CDR2 as YSLEER. This CDR3 is 15 amino acids long. CDR3 sequence (DNA): TGCACCAGCAGCCAAGGGGGACTAAGTTACAATGAGCAGTTCTTC. Translated: CTSSQGGLSYNEQFF.

A word on this clonotype: A junction boundary mismatches the germline segment, possibly from a read error. The V gene is TRBV6-6, the J gene TRBJ2-7; the match to TRBD1 covers 8 bases. Germline V gives CDR1 MNHNY, CDR2 SVGAGI (reference sequence). The CDR3 has 15 amino acids. CDR3 DNA sequence: TGTGCCAGCAGCTACTCGCGACAGGGGAACTACGAGCAGTACTTC. Protein product: CASSYSRQGNYEQYF.

J is TRBJ1-2 and V is TRBV13; D gene uncertain. The length of the CDR3 is 14 residues. V shed 0 bases and J shed 6 bases, with 11 bases lying between them. CDR1 PRHDT and CDR2 FYEKMQ come from the germline V gene (reference sequence). The CDR3 bases are TGTGCCAGCAGCTTAGGATTCAGGAGTCATGGCTACACCTTC. Its protein product is CASSLGFRSHGYTF.

Concerning this clonotype itself: One junction end disagrees with the germline gene, perhaps due to a read error. The chain joins TRBV19 to TRBJ2-1, with TRBD1 matching 7 bases. CDR3 length: 12 amino acids. Germline V gene lookup returns CDR1 LNHDA and CDR2 SQIVND (reference sequence). Here the CDR3 reads CASSEGANGQFF. CDR3 in DNA: TGTGCCAGTAGTGAGGGGGCCAATGGGCAGTTCTTC.

The chain recombines TRBV7-2 with TRBJ2-3; tentative D call: TRBD2 (6 bases). The V end lost 0 bases, the J end lost 4 bases, and 11 bases lay between the germline ends. CDR3 length: 15 amino acids. Germline assignment: CDR1 SGHTA and CDR2 FQGNSA. The CDR3 DNA is TGTGCCAGCAGCTTAGCCGCAGGGAGGTCAGATACGCAGTATTTT. It specifies CASSLAAGRSDTQYF.

This clonotype was seen ten or more times. The chain is built from TRBV20-1 and TRBJ2-5; tentatively, D is TRBD2 (6 bases). Germline-derived CDR1 and CDR2 are DFQATT and SNEGSKA (reference sequence). The CDR3 runs 14 residues. This CDR3 reads CSARPRDFQETQYF. The CDR3 DNA sequence: TGCAGCGCAAGGCCCCGGGACTTTCAAGAGACCCAGTACTTC.

CDR3 sequence reads: CASSRQLTEAFF. CDR3 sequence (DNA): TGTGCCAGCTCACGACAGTTGACTGAAGCTTTCTTT. The chain uses TRBV18 and TRBJ1-1; a possible D gene is TRBD1 (5 bases). There are 12 residues in the CDR3. Germline V gives CDR1 KGHSH, CDR2 LQKENI. Trimming removed 4 bases at V and 5 bases at J, with 8 bases between. The variable domain in full, with the rest retrieved from reference TRBV18 and TRBJ1-1, is NAGVMQNPRHLVRRRGQEARLRCSPMKGHSHVYWYRQLPEEGLKFMVYLQKENIIDESGMPKERFSAEFPKEGPSILRIQQVVRGDSAAYFCASSRQLTEAFFGQGTRLTVV.

A word on this clonotype: Given a much more abundant clone one base away, this may be a read error. The chain combines TRBV3-1 with TRBJ1-4; TRBD1 matches 7 bases. Germline V gene data show CDR1 as LGHDT and CDR2 as YNNKEL (reference sequence). This CDR3 is built from 12 residues. The CDR3 protein is CAGSRTGETLFF. The CDR3 DNA follows: TGTGCCGGCAGCCGCACAGGGGAGACCCTGTTTTTT.

At least ten counts were recorded for this clonotype. V gene TRBV28 combines with J gene TRBJ2-7, with no clear D. The CDR3 totals 13 residues. The V end was cut by 4 bases, the J end by 2 bases, with 9 bases between. Germline V gene sequence: CDR1 MDHEN, CDR2 SYDVKM. The CDR3 DNA reads as TGTGCCAGCAGTTCAAGACCGACCTACGAGCAGTACTTC. Amino acids: CASSSRPTYEQYF.

On this clonotype: It may be a read error: a sequence one base away is much more abundant. The chain combines TRBV12-3 or TRBV12-4 with TRBJ2-4; D gene ambiguous. The end of the DNA aligns better with TRBJ2-7, so the J call may be wrong. This CDR3 is built from 13 residues. CDR3 amino acids: CASSFGAVYEQYF. DNA of the CDR3: TGTGCCAGCAGTTTCGGCGCAGTTTACGAGCAGTACTTC.

The V and J genes are TRBV20-1 and TRBJ2-3; D possibly matches TRBD1 or TRBD2 (5 bases each). In germline, CDR1 is DFQATT, CDR2 SNEGSKA (reference sequence). This CDR3 spans 13 amino acids. The germline V and J ends were trimmed by 5 bases and 10 bases, with 19 bases remaining between them. Here the CDR3 reads CSADSPPSSPQYF. For the CDR3, the DNA is TGCAGTGCTGACAGCCCCCCTAGCTCGCCGCAGTATTTT.

This clonotype was found a few times. The CDR3 sequence: CASSYGRLNQPQHF. The CDR3 DNA sequence: TGTGCCAGCAGTTACGGGCGGCTCAATCAGCCCCAGCATTTT. The V call is TRBV6-5, the J call TRBJ1-5; D uncertain. Between the trimmed V and J ends, which lost 2 bases and 3 bases, there was a span of 8 bases. CDR3 length: 14 residues. Germline CDR1 and CDR2: MNHEY and SVGAGI.

This clonotype was counted only a few times. This chain joins TRBV9 and TRBJ2-3; D might be TRBD1 (6 bases). The ends were cut back, 2 bases at V and 2 bases at J, with 12 bases in the middle. Germline CDR1 is SGDLS and CDR2 is YYNGEE. The CDR3 spans 15 residues. The CDR3 bases are TGTGCCAGCAGCGTTGAAGGGGGAGTCACAGATACGCAGTATTTT. Its translation is CASSVEGGVTDTQYF. The full variable domain, completed using reference TRBV9 and TRBJ2-3, is DSGVTQTPKHLITATGQRVTLRCSPRSGDLSVYWYQQSLDQGLQFLIQYYNGEERAKGNILERFSAQQFPDLHSELNLSSLELGDSALYFCASSVEGGVTDTQYFGPGTRLTVL.

This clonotype has a handful of counts. The CDR3 here is CASRPEGGRNTEAFF. As DNA, the CDR3 is TGTGCCAGCAGACCCGAGGGAGGACGCAACACTGAAGCTTTCTTT. This chain connects TRBV7-3 to TRBJ1-1; D gene ambiguous. The CDR3 has 15 amino acids. Per the germline V gene, CDR1 is SGHTA and CDR2 is FQGTGA. The V end lost 6 bases, the J end lost 2 bases, and 16 bases lay between the germline ends.

V and J are TRBV27 and TRBJ1-1; 8 bases agree with TRBD1. The J segment lost 4 bases and the V segment lost 7 bases, leaving 20 bases of the junction unmatched. This CDR3 comprises 18 residues. Per germline, CDR1 MNHEY and CDR2 SMNVEV (reference sequence). The CDR3 loop reads CASNVPGQVGPMSTEAFF. The CDR3 DNA sequence: TGTGCCAGCAATGTCCCGGGACAGGTAGGACCCATGAGCACTGAAGCTTTCTTT.

This chain links TRBV7-2 with TRBJ1-1; D gene ambiguous. CDR3 size: 14 residues. Germline CDR1 is SGHTA and CDR2 is FQGNSA. The ends were cut back, 5 bases at V and 5 bases at J, with 15 bases in the middle. CDR3 DNA sequence: TGTGCCAGCAGCCCAGACACCGTTGGTACTGAAGCTTTCTTT. Its protein product is CASSPDTVGTEAFF. Using reference TRBV7-2 and TRBJ1-1 for the parts outside the CDR3, the full variable domain is GAGVSQSPSNKVTEKGKDVELRCDPISGHTALYWYRQSLGQGLEFLIYFQGNSAPDKSGLPSDRFSAERTGGSVSTLTIQRTQQEDSAVYLCASSPDTVGTEAFFGQGTRLTVV.

This clonotype was recorded many times. The chain links TRBV5-6 to TRBJ2-7, with 7 bases identical to TRBD1. The trim removed 4 bases at V and 7 bases at J, leaving 5 bases unmatched. The length of the CDR3 is 12 residues. Per the germline V gene, CDR1 is SGHDT and CDR2 is YYEEEE. The CDR3 loop reads CASSLWTGEQYF. The CDR3 coding sequence is TGTGCCAGCAGCCTTTGGACAGGTGAGCAGTACTTC.

This clonotype was found many times. The rearrangement uses TRBV29-1 and TRBJ2-1; 9 bases line up with TRBD1. CDR1 and CDR2 (germline): SQVTM, ANQGSEA. The CDR3 consists of 14 residues. V lost 3 bases, J lost 10 bases, and 10 bases stayed unmatched. The CDR3 reads CSVERGTGTREQFF. The CDR3, as DNA: TGCAGCGTTGAGAGGGGGACAGGGACCCGGGAGCAGTTCTTC.

In the case of this clonotype: An end of the junction does not agree with germline; a read error may underlie this. The rearrangement uses TRBV7-3 and TRBJ2-7; 9 nucleotides agree with TRBD2. This CDR3 comprises 16 residues. In germline, CDR1 is SGHTA, CDR2 FQGTGA. CDR3 amino acids: CTSSLTLAGKVGEQYF. The CDR3 nucleotides read TGTACCAGCAGCCTAACCCTAGCGGGGAAAGTCGGTGAGCAGTACTTC.

This clonotype was observed a few times. The gene calls are TRBV29-1 and TRBJ1-2, with D unclear. Trimming pared 6 bases from V and 4 bases from J, leaving 18 bases between. Germline V CDR1 and CDR2: SQVTM, ANQGSEA. This CDR3 spans 14 amino acids. CDR3 loop: CSVASRQALYGYTF. The CDR3, as DNA: TGCAGCGTCGCCTCCAGGCAGGCGCTCTATGGCTACACCTTC.

There are a few counts of this clonotype. The V gene is TRBV6-4, the J gene TRBJ2-7; D unclear. The V gene's germline CDR1 is MRHNA and CDR2 SNTAGT. V lost 7 bases and J lost 3, with 10 bases in between. This CDR3 is built from 12 residues. The CDR3 coding sequence is TGTGCCAGCAATGATGGGGACTACGAGCAGTACTTC. This encodes CASNDGDYEQYF.

Of note for this clonotype: At one of its ends the junction is not consistent with the germline gene, which may arise from a read error. The chain recombines TRBV20-1 with TRBJ2-7, with D unclear. Germline values: CDR1 DFQATT, CDR2 SNEGSKA (reference sequence). CDR3 length equals 11 residues. CDR3 in amino acids: CSDRALYERYF. The CDR3 bases are TGCAGTGATCGGGCGCTCTACGAGCGGTACTTC.

This clonotype has ten or more counts. The chain is built from TRBV3-1 and TRBJ2-6; TRBD2 is a possible D gene (5 bases). Germline assignment: CDR1 LGHDT and CDR2 YNNKEL (reference sequence). The CDR3 is 16 amino acids. Trimming removed 1 base at V and 3 bases at J, with 10 bases between. CDR3 sequence: CASSQGGRGGANVLTF. CDR3 DNA sequence: TGTGCCAGCAGCCAAGGAGGGCGCGGTGGGGCCAACGTCCTGACTTTC.

This clonotype was seen a few times. The V call is TRBV5-5, the J call TRBJ1-5; 7 bases map to TRBD1. Trimming cost V 0 bases and J 2 bases; bases outside gene matches: 5. Germline values: CDR1 SGHKS, CDR2 YYEKEE (reference sequence). CDR3 length: 16 amino acids. The CDR3 DNA sequence: TGTGCCAGCAGCTTGGATGGGACAGTCGGCAATCAGCCCCAGCATTTT. Translating gives CASSLDGTVGNQPQHF.

This clonotype was observed a few times. This sequence joins TRBV6-5 and TRBJ2-1; 10 bases agree with TRBD1. This CDR3 is 16 amino acids long. V shed 0 bases and J 10 bases; nucleotides not matched to a gene: 9. Germline CDR1 MNHEY, CDR2 SVGAGI. The CDR3 region is CASSYSTGTGAQEQFF. CDR3 bases: TGTGCCAGCAGTTACTCGACCGGGACAGGGGCTCAGGAGCAGTTCTTC.